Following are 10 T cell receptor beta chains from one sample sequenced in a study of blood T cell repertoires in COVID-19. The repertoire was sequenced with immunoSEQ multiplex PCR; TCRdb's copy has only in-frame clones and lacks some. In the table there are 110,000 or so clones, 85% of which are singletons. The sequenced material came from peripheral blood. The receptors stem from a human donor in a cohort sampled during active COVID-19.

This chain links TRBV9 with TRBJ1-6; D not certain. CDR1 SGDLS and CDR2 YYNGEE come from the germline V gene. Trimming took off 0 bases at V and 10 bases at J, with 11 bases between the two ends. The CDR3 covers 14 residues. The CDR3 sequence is CASSVAVGPSPLHF. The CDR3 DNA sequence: TGTGCCAGCAGCGTAGCAGTTGGCCCGTCACCCCTCCACTTT.

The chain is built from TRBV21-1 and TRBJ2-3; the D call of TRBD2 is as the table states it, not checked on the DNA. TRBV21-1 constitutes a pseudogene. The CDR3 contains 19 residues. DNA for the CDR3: TGTGCCAGCAGCAAAGCGGGAACAAAACTAGCGGGGGGCACAGATACGCAGTATTTT. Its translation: CASSKAGTKLAGGTDTQYF.

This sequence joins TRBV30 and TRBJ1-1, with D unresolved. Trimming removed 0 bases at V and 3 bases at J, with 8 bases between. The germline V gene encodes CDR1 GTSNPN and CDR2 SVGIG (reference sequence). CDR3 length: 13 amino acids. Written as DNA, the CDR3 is TGTGCCTGGAGTGTCGCAGTTTACACTGAAGCTTTCTTT. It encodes CAWSVAVYTEAFF.

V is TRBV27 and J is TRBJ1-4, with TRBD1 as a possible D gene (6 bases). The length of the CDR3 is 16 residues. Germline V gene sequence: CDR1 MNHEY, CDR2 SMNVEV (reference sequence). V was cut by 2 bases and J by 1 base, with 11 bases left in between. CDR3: CASSLRAGVTNEKLFF. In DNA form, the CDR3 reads TGTGCCAGCAGTTTAAGGGCAGGGGTAACTAATGAAAAACTGTTTTTT.

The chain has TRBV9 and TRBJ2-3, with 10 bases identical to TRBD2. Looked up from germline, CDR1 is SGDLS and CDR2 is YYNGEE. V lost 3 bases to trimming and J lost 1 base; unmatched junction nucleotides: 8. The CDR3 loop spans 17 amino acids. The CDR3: CASSGASSGGRTDTQYF. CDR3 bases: TGTGCCAGCAGCGGAGCTTCTAGCGGGGGCCGCACAGATACGCAGTATTTT.

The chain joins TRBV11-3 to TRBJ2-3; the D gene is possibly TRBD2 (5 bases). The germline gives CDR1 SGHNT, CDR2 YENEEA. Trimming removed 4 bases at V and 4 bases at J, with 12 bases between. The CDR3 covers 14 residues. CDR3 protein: CASSSRRRPDTQYF. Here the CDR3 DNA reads TGTGCCAGCAGCTCCCGGAGGAGGCCAGATACGCAGTATTTT. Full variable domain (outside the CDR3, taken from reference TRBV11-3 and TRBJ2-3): EAGVVQSPRYKIIEKKQPVAFWCNPISGHNTLYWYLQNLGQGPELLIRYENEEAVDDSQLPKDRFSAERLKGVDSTLKIQPAELGDSAVYLCASSSRRRPDTQYFGPGTRLTVL.

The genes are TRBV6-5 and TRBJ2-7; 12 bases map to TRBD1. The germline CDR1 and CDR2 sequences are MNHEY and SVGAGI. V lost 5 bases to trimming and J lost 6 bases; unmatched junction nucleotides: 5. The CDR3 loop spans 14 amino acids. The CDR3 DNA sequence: TGTGCCAGCAGTCGGGACAGGGGGCTTGGCGAGCAGTACTTC. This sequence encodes CASSRDRGLGEQYF.

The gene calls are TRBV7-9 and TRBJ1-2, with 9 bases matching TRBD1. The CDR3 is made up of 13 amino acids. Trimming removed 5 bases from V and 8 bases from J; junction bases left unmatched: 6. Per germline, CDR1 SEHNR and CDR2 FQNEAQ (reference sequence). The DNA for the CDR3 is TGTGCCAGCAGCCGGGACAGGGACGGAGGCTACACCTTC. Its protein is CASSRDRDGGYTF.

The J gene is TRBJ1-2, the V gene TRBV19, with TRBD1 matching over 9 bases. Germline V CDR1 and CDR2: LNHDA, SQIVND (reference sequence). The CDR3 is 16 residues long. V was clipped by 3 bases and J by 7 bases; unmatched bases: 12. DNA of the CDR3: TGTGCCAGTAGTATTCTCCCGGGACAGGGTCGGGGTGGCTACACCTTC. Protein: CASSILPGQGRGGYTF.

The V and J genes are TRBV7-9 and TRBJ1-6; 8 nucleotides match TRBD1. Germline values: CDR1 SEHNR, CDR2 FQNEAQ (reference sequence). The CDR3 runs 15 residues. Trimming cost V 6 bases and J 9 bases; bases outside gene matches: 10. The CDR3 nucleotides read TGTGCCAGCAGTCTGAGGACAGGGTCTAGTTCACCCCTCCACTTT. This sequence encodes CASSLRTGSSSPLHF. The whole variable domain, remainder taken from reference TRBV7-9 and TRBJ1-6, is DTGVSQNPRHKITKRGQNVTFRCDPISEHNRLYWYRQTLGQGPEFLTYFQNEAQLEKSRLLSDRFSAERPKGSFSTLEIQRTEQGDSAMYLCASSLRTGSSSPLHFGNGTRLTVT.